This T cell receptor (beta chain) was identified in a study of OX40 agonist ivuxolimab in advanced cancers. Study information: It was permissible to have had prior anti-PD-1, anti-PD-L1 or anti-CTLA-4 therapy, and approximately 41% had some.

CDR1 is SQVTM, CDR2 ANQGSEA, per germline. The CDR3 runs to 11 residues. Repertoires were generated with immunoSEQ multiplex PCR, while TCRdb's copy carries only in-frame clones and drops some. The sample carries tens of thousands of clones, approximately 90% recorded once. This material consisted of CD4+ or CD8+ T cells sorted from blood, taken in a trial of the OX40 agonist ivuxolimab. This receptor was obtained from an adult with an advanced solid tumor such as melanoma, head and neck, liver or kidney cancer. V and J are TRBV29-1 and TRBJ2-1; maybe TRBD2 (5 bases). In nucleotides, the CDR3 is TGCACCGGACTTGCCTACAATGAGCAGTTCTTC. Amino acid sequence: CTGLAYNEQFF.